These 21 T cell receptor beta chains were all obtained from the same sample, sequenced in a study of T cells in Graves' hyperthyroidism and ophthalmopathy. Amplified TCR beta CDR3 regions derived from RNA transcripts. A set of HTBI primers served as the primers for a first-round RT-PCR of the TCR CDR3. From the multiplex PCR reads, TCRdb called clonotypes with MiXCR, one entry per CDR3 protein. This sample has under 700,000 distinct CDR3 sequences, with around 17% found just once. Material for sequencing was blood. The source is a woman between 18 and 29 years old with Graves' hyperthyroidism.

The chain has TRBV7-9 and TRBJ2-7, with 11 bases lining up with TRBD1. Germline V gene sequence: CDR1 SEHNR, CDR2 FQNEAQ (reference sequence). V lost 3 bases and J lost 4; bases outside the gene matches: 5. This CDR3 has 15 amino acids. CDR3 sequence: CASSFPGQGGYEQYF. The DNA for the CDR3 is TGTGCCAGCAGCTTTCCGGGACAGGGGGGGTACGAGCAGTACTTC.

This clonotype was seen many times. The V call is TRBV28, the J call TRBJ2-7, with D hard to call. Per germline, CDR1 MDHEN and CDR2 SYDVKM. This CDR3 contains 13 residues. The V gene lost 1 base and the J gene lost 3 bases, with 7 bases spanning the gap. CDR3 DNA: TGTGCCAGCAGTTTATTCCAGAACTACGAGCAGTACTTC. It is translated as CASSLFQNYEQYF.

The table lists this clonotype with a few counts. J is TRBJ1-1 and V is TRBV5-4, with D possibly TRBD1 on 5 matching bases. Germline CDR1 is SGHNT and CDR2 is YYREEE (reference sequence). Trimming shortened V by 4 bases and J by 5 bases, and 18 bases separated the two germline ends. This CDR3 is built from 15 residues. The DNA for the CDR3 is TGTGCCAGCAGCCGACCGGGACCCGAGGGGACTGAAGCTTTCTTT. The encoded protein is CASSRPGPEGTEAFF.

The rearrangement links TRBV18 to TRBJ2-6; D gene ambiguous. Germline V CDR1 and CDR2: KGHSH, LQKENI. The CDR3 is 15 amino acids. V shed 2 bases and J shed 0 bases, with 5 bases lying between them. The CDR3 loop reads CASSPSSSGANVLTF. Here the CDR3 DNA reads TGTGCCAGCTCACCAAGTAGCTCTGGGGCCAACGTCCTGACTTTC.

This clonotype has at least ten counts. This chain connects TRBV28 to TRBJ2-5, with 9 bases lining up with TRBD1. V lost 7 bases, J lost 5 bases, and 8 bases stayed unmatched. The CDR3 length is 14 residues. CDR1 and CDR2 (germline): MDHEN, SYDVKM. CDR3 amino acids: CASNTGQGGETQYF. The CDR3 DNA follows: TGTGCCAGCAATACGGGACAGGGAGGTGAGACCCAGTACTTC.

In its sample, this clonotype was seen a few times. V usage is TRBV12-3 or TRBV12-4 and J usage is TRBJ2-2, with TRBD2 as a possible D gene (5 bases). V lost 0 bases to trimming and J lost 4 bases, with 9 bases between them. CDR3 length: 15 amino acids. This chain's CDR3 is CASSLAGARTGELFF. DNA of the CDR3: TGTGCCAGCAGTTTAGCGGGAGCCCGCACCGGGGAGCTGTTTTTT.

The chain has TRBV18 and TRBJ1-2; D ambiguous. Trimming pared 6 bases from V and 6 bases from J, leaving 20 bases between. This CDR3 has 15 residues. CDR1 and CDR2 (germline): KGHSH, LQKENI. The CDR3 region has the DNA TGTGCCAGCTCGCCTCGGCCATGGGAGGAGGATGGCTACACCTTC. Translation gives CASSPRPWEEDGYTF.

DNA for the CDR3: TGTGCCACCGCTCGGGGGCAGGAAGAGACCCAGTACTTC. It specifies CATARGQEETQYF. The chain employs TRBV13 and TRBJ2-5; D tentatively fits TRBD1 or TRBD2 (6 bases each). Germline CDR1 and CDR2: PRHDT and FYEKMQ (reference sequence). There are 13 residues in the CDR3. V was clipped by 10 bases and J by 3 bases, with 15 bases between them.

The CDR3 reads CASSQETGWTEAFF. CDR3 bases: TGCGCCAGCAGCCAGGAGACAGGATGGACTGAAGCTTTCTTT. The V call is TRBV4-1, the J call TRBJ1-1; weak D call: TRBD1 (6 bases). This CDR3 has 14 residues. V shed 3 bases and J shed 5 bases, with 13 bases lying between them. Germline assignment: CDR1 MGHRA and CDR2 YSYEKL.

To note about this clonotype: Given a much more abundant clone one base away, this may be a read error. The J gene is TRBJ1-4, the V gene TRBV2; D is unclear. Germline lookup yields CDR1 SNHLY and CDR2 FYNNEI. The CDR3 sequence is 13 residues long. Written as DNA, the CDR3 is TGTGCCAGCAGTGAAGGCCTCGTTGAAGAACTGTTTTTT. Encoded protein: CASSEGLVEELFF.

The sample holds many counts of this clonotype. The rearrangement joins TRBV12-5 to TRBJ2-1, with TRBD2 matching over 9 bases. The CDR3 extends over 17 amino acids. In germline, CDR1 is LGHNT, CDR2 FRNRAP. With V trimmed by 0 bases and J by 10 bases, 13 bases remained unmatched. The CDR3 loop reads CASGLVAGGRVVGEQFF. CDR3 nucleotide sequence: TGTGCTAGTGGTTTGGTAGCCGGCGGGAGGGTCGTCGGAGAGCAGTTCTTC.

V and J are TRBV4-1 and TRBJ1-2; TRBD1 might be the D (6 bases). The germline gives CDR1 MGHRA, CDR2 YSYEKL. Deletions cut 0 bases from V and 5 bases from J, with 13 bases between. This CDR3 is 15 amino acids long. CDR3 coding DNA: TGCGCCAGCAGCCAAGAAGGCCAGGGGAAGTATGGCTACACCTTC. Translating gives CASSQEGQGKYGYTF.

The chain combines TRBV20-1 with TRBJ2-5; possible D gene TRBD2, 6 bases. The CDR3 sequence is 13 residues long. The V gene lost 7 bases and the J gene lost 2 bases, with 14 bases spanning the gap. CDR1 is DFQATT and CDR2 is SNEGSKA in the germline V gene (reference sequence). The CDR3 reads CSGGVAAQETQYF. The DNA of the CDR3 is TGCAGTGGGGGGGTAGCGGCACAAGAGACCCAGTACTTC.

CDR3: CASSFRSRNTEAFF. The CDR3 region has the DNA TGTGCCAGCAGTTTCCGATCGAGGAACACTGAAGCTTTCTTT. V usage is TRBV27 and J usage is TRBJ1-1; D not resolved. CDR1 and CDR2 from the germline V gene are MNHEY and SMNVEV (reference sequence). The ends were cut back, 3 bases at V and 1 base at J, with 9 bases in the middle. The CDR3 is made up of 14 amino acids.

The CDR3 nucleotides are TGTGCCACCAGTGATCGTAGGGGCGAGGATGGGGCCAACGTCCTGACTTTC. Translating it yields CATSDRRGEDGANVLTF. V gene TRBV24-1 combines with J gene TRBJ2-6; TRBD1 might be the D (5 bases). The CDR3 contains 17 residues. CDR1 KGHDR and CDR2 SFDVKD come from the germline V gene. Trimming cost V 3 bases and J 3 bases, with 14 bases left between them.

The CDR3 region is CSASEDNEQFF. CDR3 sequence (DNA): TGCAGTGCTAGTGAAGACAATGAGCAGTTCTTC. The chain uses TRBV20-1 and TRBJ2-1, with D unclear. Germline-derived CDR1 and CDR2 are DFQATT and SNEGSKA (reference sequence). CDR3 size: 11 residues. V was shortened by 3 bases and J by 5 bases, with 5 bases between the two germline ends.

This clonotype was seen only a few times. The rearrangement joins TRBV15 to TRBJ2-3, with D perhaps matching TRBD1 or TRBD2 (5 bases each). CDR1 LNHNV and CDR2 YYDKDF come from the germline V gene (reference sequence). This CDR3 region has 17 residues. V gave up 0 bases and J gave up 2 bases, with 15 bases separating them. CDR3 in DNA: TGTGCCACCAGCAGAGAGTGGCGAGGGGTCCCCACAGATACGCAGTATTTT. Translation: CATSREWRGVPTDTQYF.

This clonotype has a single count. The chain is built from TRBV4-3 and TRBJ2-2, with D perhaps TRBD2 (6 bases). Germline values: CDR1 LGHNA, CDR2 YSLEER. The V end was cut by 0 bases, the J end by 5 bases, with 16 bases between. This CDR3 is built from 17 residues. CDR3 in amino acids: CASSQESPGLETGELFF. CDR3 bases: TGCGCCAGCAGCCAAGAGTCCCCGGGACTCGAAACCGGGGAGCTGTTTTTT.

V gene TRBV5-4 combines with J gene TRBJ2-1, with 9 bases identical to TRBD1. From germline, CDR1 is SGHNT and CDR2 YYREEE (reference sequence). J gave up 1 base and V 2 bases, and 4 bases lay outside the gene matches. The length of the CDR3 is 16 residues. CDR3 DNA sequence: TGTGCCAGCAGCTTTACAGGGGGCGTTTCCTACAATGAGCAGTTCTTC. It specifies CASSFTGGVSYNEQFF. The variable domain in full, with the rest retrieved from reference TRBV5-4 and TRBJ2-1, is ETGVTQSPTHLIKTRGQQVTLRCSSQSGHNTVSWYQQALGQGPQFIFQYYREEENGRGNFPPRFSGLQFPNYSSELNVNALELDDSALYLCASSFTGGVSYNEQFFGPGTRLTVL.

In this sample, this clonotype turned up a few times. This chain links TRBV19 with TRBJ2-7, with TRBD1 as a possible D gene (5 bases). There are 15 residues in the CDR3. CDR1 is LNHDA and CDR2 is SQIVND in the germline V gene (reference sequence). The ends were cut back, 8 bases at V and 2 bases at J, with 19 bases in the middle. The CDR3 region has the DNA TGTGCCAGTGCTGGGGCCGGAAACTCAGCCTACGAGCAGTACTTC. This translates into CASAGAGNSAYEQYF.

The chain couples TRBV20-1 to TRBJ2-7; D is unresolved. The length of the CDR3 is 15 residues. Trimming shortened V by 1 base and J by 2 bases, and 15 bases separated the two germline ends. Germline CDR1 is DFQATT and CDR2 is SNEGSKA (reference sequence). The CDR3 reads CSARVGRKGTYEQYF. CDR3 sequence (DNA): TGCAGTGCTAGAGTTGGCCGAAAGGGCACCTACGAGCAGTACTTC.